The present TCR beta chain was sequenced within a study of control samples from healthy donors and cancer patients. J gave up 4 bases and V 8 bases, and 7 bases lay outside the gene matches. Germline V gene sequence: CDR1 WNHNN, CDR2 SYGVQD (reference sequence). This CDR3 region has 14 residues. Sequenced by immunoSEQ multiplex PCR; TCRdb stores in-frame clones only, minus some. The data contain about 150,000 clones, approximately 93% of them singletons. V is TRBV10-1 and J is TRBJ2-3; 9 nucleotides line up with TRBD2. The TCR comes from a man in his forties or fifties in good health. Sample: blood. In DNA form, the CDR3 reads TGCGCCAGCCCCAGCGGGAGGTTGGCAGATACGCAGTATTTT. This gives the protein CASPSGRLADTQYF.